This T cell receptor beta chain derives from a study of blood T cell repertoires in COVID-19. At the level of the study: Acute-phase and convalescent COVID-19 samples originated in the United States, Italy and Spain. Nucleic acid was either cDNA or gDNA, and it came from T cells, B-cell-depleted T cells, or PBMCs.

Germline trimming cut 5 bases from V and 10 bases from J; bases unmatched to any gene: 1. CDR1 is DFQATT, CDR2 SNEGSKA, per germline (reference sequence). The CDR3 totals 11 residues. Followed longitudinally, the Seattle patients had been enrolled during active infection. Clones were sequenced by immunoSEQ multiplex PCR, and TCRdb holds only the in-frame ones, with some missing. Of about 400,000 clones in the sample, 80% to 90% were seen once. The material sequenced was peripheral blood. This receptor was obtained from a woman aged 55-69 years with COVID-19, enrolled during active disease. The V and J genes are TRBV20-1 and TRBJ2-1; 11 nucleotides line up with TRBD2. CDR3 in amino acids: CSAPSGGEQFF. CDR3 nucleotide sequence: TGCAGTGCTCCTAGCGGGGGGGAGCAGTTCTTC.